The clone carrying this TCR beta chain has at least ten counts. These data are taken from a study of prognosis after radiotherapy for stage I lung cancer. This CDR3 region has 14 residues. The V and J ends lost 1 base and 0 bases respectively, with 7 bases between them. Germline CDR1 is LNHDA and CDR2 is SQIVND (reference sequence). Using two-round multiplex PCR, the authors amplified TCR beta CDR3 from genomic DNA. Primers specific to each TRBV and TRBJ gene drove first-round PCR. TCRdb ran MiXCR on the multiplex PCR reads and lists one entry per CDR3 protein. The profile shows roughly 24,000 distinct CDR3 sequences, approximately 38% of them singletons.

The input for sequencing was PBMCs, taken before or after stereotactic body radiation therapy (not recorded which). The receptor was isolated from a donor older than 45 with non-small cell lung cancer. The chain carries TRBV19 and TRBJ2-7; D is perhaps TRBD1 or TRBD2 (5 bases each). The CDR3 protein is CASSIGDGSYEQYF. The CDR3 DNA sequence: TGTGCCAGTAGTATAGGGGACGGCTCCTACGAGCAGTACTTC.